This T cell receptor (beta chain) is from a study of Graves' ophthalmopathy and Graves' hyperthyroidism (dated by TCRdb to 2017 to 2018). At the level of the whole study: Peripheral blood samples were taken at the time of initial diagnosis, before any treatment was given. An independent validation cohort was composed of 18 hyperthyroidism patients and around 15 patients who later progressed from hyperthyroidism to ophthalmopathy. Following sampling, methimazole starting at 30 mg daily was administered to hyperthyroidism patients, and high-dose intravenous methylprednisolone was administered to ophthalmopathy patients. The study used TCR beta repertoire signatures to distinguish Graves' ophthalmopathy from Graves' hyperthyroidism and to predict progression to ophthalmopathy. In five or six hyperthyroidism patients, T-cell repertoires of thyroid tissue and blood were compared. To explore V-J signatures that distinguish ophthalmopathy from hyperthyroidism, a discovery set of about a hundred patients was enrolled, made up of approximately 45 with ophthalmopathy and 57 with stable hyperthyroidism. In total, around 140 blood samples were TCR-sequenced: some 43 ophthalmopathy, about 75 hyperthyroidism and about 17 hyperthyroidism-to-ophthalmopathy patients.

For repertoire sequencing, TCR beta CDR3 regions were amplified from RNA transcripts. The first round was an RT-PCR using HTBI primers with the Qiagen OneStep RT-PCR kit, and this first round was followed by a second-round multiplex PCR, then size selection and purification. The libraries underwent paired-end sequencing with 100 bp reads on an Illumina HiSeq2000. Processing in the source paper ran as follows. Reads were processed with SOAPnuke, discarding reads with adapters, uncalled bases, mean Phred below 15, or no exact constant-primer or identifier match. High-quality paired reads were merged with COPE v1.2.5. Each unique nucleotide sequence was defined as a clonotype, and clonotypes were aligned to IMGT TRB V, D and J references with MiTCR v1.1. Analysis was restricted to V-J combinations with a frequency above 0.0001, which covered over 98% of repertoires. For each V-J combination, a TCR clonal expansion and chaos score was defined as the ratio of F50 clonal expansion to chaos observed in the TCRdist matrix. Welch's t-statistics and random forest were used to reduce features to about 13 V-J combinations, which were fed into a naive Bayes classifier. Thyroid-blood repertoire similarity was quantified with the Morisita-Horn index. TCRdb ran its own pipeline on the public reads, namely fastp trimming at Q25 and MiXCR clone calling, and kept in-frame beta chains. Each entry merges the rows of one CDR3 protein and shows their most common DNA and genes. TCRdb assigned the V and J calls; the authors' analysis was not used. The sample contains 200,000 to 300,000 distinct CDR3 sequences, 45% of them found a single time. In total, the top ten clones hold less than 60% of the sample.

Overall results and qualifications from the work: In validation, the model predicted ophthalmopathy progression with about 70% sensitivity and approximately 78% specificity; some 13 predicted patients were CT-confirmed with GO in a median of approximately 6.5 months. Most expanded thyroid clonotypes with a frequency above 0.001 also appeared in blood, which suggests that blood repertoires may reflect the immune response in the thyroid. No statistical method was used to predetermine the sample size, and group allocation was not hidden from the investigators. In cross-validation, the 13-signature model distinguished ophthalmopathy from stable hyperthyroidism with around 86% sensitivity and about 81% specificity, while in the test set the corresponding values were around 79% and 71%.

This clonotype came up a few times. Its target antigen remains unknown. There are no base qualities to consult, and no much larger clone falls within one base. Its CDR3 holds 13 amino acids, cysteine through phenylalanine. Of the read, only the CDR3 DNA is kept; its 39 bases are in frame from base 1. Compared with germline, V lacks 1 base and J lacks 10 bases; bases without a gene match: 6. The germline V gene (reference sequence) sets CDR1 to LGHDT and CDR2 to YNNKEL. Ophthalmopathy patients were characterized by moderately to severely active disease, a Clinical Activity Score of at least 3, a NOSPECS grade of at least 4, and a disease duration under 3 months. Anyone with other autoimmune diseases, uncontrolled infections, pregnancy or lactation was excluded from the study. Diagnosis was based on clinical symptoms, serum thyroxine, TRAb, thyroid ultrasound and orbital computed tomography. PBMCs were isolated from approximately 10 ml of fresh peripheral blood by Ficoll-Paque density gradient centrifugation. Total RNA was extracted with Trizol reagent and quality-checked on an Agilent 2100 Bioanalyzer.

This TCR derives from an adult man with Graves' ophthalmopathy. Sequencing used peripheral blood. The chain uses TRBV3-1 and TRBJ2-5, with 7 junctional bases fitting TRBD2. The nucleotide sequence is TGTGCCAGCAGCCAAGGGGAGCGGGACGGCCAGTACTTC. Translation gives CASSQGERDGQYF.